These 2 T cell receptor beta chains were sequenced from one sample in a study of CD8 T cells in ankylosing spondylitis. TCRdb reanalysed the 5' RACE reads using MiXCR and keeps one entry per CDR3 protein. This sample has approximately 100,000 distinct CDR3 sequences, with almost 8.5% found just once. The sequencing input was blood, either unsorted or a sorted T cell fraction (not recorded which). These receptors were obtained from a male donor with ankylosing spondylitis or in good health (not recorded which).

Ten or more counts support this clonotype. The chain recombines TRBV20-1 with TRBJ1-6; a possible D gene is TRBD1 (5 bases). CDR1 and CDR2 from the germline V gene are DFQATT and SNEGSKA (reference sequence). The CDR3 is 15 residues long. Trimming left V 4 bases short and J 7 bases short, with 17 bases between. The CDR3 DNA reads as TGCAGTGCTAAGGGGAGGGCGCCGAGGAATTCACCCCTCCACTTT. Its translation: CSAKGRAPRNSPLHF.

The table lists this clonotype with many counts. J is TRBJ2-5 and V is TRBV5-1, with 10 bases that match TRBD1. J gave up 3 bases and V 9 bases, and 11 bases lay outside the gene matches. Per the germline V gene, CDR1 is SGHRS and CDR2 is YFSETQ. The CDR3 runs to 15 residues. The CDR3 DNA reads as TGCGCCACCACACTGGCCGGGACAGGGGAAGAGACCCAGTACTTC. Translated: CATTLAGTGEETQYF.